This is a list of T cell receptor beta chains from one sample in a study of naive and memory T cell subsets. MiXCR, applied by TCRdb to the 5' RACE reads, yields one record per CDR3 protein. The data hold roughly 60,000 distinct CDR3 sequences, with about 7% observed a single time. The receptors stem from a male donor in good health. The CDR3 runs from the conserved cysteine through the conserved F or W. The order of the fields is V gene, D gene, J gene, clone size, CDR3 length, CDR3 protein, CDR3 DNA. A D gene is named only where the DNA matches it firmly. For some rows the clone size is stated as once, few or many, or as a class when expanded; others skip it.

TRBV5-5	.	TRBJ2-4	many	11	CATGGQNIQYF	TGTGCCACCGGGGGCCAAAACATTCAGTACTTC
TRBV18	TRBD1	TRBJ2-5	many	13	CASSTTGDQTQYF	TGTGCCAGCTCAACAACAGGGGACCAGACCCAGTACTTC
TRBV7-2	.	TRBJ1-3	medium-sized	13	CASTRASGNTIYF	TGTGCCAGCACCCGGGCCTCTGGAAACACCATATATTTT
TRBV18	.	TRBJ1-2	few	15	CASSPPGPHIYGYTF	TGTGCCAGCTCACCTCCGGGACCCCACATCTATGGCTACACCTTC
TRBV5-1	.	TRBJ1-5	few	13	CASSLEIDQPQHF	TGCGCCAGCAGCTTGGAAATTGATCAGCCCCAGCATTTT
TRBV19	.	TRBJ1-2	few	14	CASSIAGLDYGYTF	TGTGCCAGTAGTATTGCAGGGCTGGACTATGGCTACACCTTC
TRBV29-1	TRBD1	TRBJ2-2	few	12	CSVDRGTGELFF	TGCAGCGTGGACAGGGGGACCGGGGAGCTGTTTTTT
TRBV6-5	.	TRBJ1-1	many	16	CASSYFPLQGKGEAFF	TGTGCCAGCAGTTACTTCCCACTACAGGGAAAGGGTGAAGCTTTCTTT
TRBV28	.	TRBJ2-4	.	12	CASSFLLNIQYF	TGTGCCAGCAGTTTTCTCCTAAACATTCAGTACTTC
TRBV4-1	.	TRBJ1-5	many	13	CASSQEPNQPQHF	TGCGCCAGCAGCCAAGAGCCCAATCAGCCCCAGCATTTT
TRBV18	.	TRBJ2-5	.	12	CASSPYQETQYF	TGTGCCAGCTCACCGTACCAAGAGACCCAGTACTTC
TRBV10-2	TRBD2	TRBJ2-2	many	14	CASRAGESTGELFF	TGCGCCAGCAGGGCGGGAGAGTCCACCGGGGAGCTGTTTTTT
TRBV25-1	TRBD1	TRBJ1-6	many	14	CASSEGQGGSPLHF	TGTGCCAGCAGTGAGGGACAGGGTGGTTCACCCCTCCACTTT
TRBV5-4	.	TRBJ1-4	.	15	CASSRQTASNEKLFF	TGTGCCAGCAGCCGCCAGACAGCTTCTAATGAAAAACTGTTTTTT
TRBV27	.	TRBJ2-2	many	12	CASITDAGELFF	TGTGCCAGCATCACGGATGCCGGGGAGCTGTTTTTT
TRBV19	.	TRBJ2-2	few	16	CASSHNLRGDTGELFF	TGTGCCAGTAGTCATAACCTCCGGGGAGACACCGGGGAGCTGTTTTTT
TRBV12-3/TRBV12-4	TRBD2	TRBJ2-5	few	15	CASSFASGGFKTQYF	TGTGCCAGCAGTTTCGCTAGCGGGGGGTTTAAGACCCAGTACTTC
TRBV7-8	.	TRBJ2-7	many	16	CASSPTRDILWDEQYF	TGTGCCAGCAGCCCCACCCGGGACATATTATGGGACGAGCAGTACTTC
TRBV6-5	.	TRBJ2-2	few	15	CASSYQGSEAGELFF	TGTGCCAGCAGTTACCAGGGGAGCGAGGCCGGGGAGCTGTTTTTT
TRBV4-1	.	TRBJ2-1	few	14	CASSQDRTYNEQFF	TGCGCCAGCAGCCAAGATCGCACCTACAATGAGCAGTTCTTC